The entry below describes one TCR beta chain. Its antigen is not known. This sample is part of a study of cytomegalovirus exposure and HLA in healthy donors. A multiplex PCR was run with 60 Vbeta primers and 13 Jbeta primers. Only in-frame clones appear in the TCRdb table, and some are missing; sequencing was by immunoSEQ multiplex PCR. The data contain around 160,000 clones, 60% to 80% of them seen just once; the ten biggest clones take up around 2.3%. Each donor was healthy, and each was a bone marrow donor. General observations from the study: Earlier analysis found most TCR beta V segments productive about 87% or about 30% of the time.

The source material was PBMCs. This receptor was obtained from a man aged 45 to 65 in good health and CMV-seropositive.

This chain's CDR3 is CSARGGYEQFF. Written as DNA, the CDR3 is TGCAGTGCGCGAGGAGGGTATGAGCAGTTCTTC. This chain uses TRBV20-1 with TRBJ2-1, with D perhaps matching TRBD2 (6 bases). The CDR3 is 11 residues long. Looked up from germline, CDR1 is DFQATT and CDR2 is SNEGSKA (reference sequence). V lost 6 bases and J lost 8, with 11 bases in between.